This TCR beta chain stems from a study of T cell responses to AZD1222 COVID-19 vaccine. Regarding the study as a whole: The peak T cell response came first, and repertoires were sampled only after it. Donors were mostly white British, more females; clonal diversity possibly underestimated.

The CDR3 loop spans 16 amino acids. Clones were read by immunoSEQ multiplex PCR, and TCRdb kept only the in-frame ones, dropping some. The sample yields about 100,000 clones, about 86% seen once. As regards this clone: Its antigen remains unknown.

The sequences come from peripheral blood, collected on day 0 of AZD1222 vaccination. The gene calls are TRBV21-1 and TRBJ1-5; the DNA was not used to check the table's D call, TRBD1. TRBV21-1 represents a pseudogene. The receptor's source is an adult in good health. CDR3 nucleotide sequence: TGTGCCAGCAGCAAAACTTCCACAGGGCTCAATCAGCCCCAGCATTTT. It encodes CASSKTSTGLNQPQHF.